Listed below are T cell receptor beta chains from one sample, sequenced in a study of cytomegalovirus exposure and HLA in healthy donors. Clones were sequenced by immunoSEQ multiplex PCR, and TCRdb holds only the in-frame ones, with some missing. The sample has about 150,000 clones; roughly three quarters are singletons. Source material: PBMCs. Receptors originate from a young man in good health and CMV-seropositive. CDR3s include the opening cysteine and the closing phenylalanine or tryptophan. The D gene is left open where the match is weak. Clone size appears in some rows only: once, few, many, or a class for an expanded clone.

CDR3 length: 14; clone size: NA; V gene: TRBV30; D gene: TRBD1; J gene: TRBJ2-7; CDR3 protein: CAWSRQGGLSEQYF; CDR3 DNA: TGTGCCTGGAGCCGACAGGGGGGCCTATCCGAGCAGTACTTC
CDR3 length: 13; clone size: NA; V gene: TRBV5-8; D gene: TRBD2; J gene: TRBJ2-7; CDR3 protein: CASSLRGLGEQYF; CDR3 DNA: TGTGCCAGCAGCTTGAGGGGACTAGGTGAGCAGTACTTC
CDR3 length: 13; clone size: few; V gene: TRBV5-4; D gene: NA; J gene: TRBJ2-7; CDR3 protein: CASSSPPNYEQYF; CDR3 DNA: TGTGCCAGCAGCTCCCCCCCAAACTACGAGCAGTACTTC
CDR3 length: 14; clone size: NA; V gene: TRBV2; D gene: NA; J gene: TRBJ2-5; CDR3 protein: CASSGEAEQETQYF; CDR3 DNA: TGTGCCAGCAGTGGCGAGGCAGAACAAGAGACCCAGTACTTC
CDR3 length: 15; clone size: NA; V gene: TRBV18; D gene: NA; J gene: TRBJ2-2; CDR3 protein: CASSPQNGNGGELFF; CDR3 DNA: TGTGCCAGCTCACCGCAGAACGGGAATGGCGGGGAGCTGTTTTTT
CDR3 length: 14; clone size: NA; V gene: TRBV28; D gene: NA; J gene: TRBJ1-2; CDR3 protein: CASSMSGGGYGYPF; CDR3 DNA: TGTGCCAGCAGTATGAGTGGCGGGGGCTATGGCTACCCCTTC
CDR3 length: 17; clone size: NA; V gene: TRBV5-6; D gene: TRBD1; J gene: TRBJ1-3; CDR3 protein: CASSFPRQGAYGNTIYF; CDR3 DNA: TGTGCCAGCAGCTTCCCCAGACAGGGGGCTTACGGAAACACCATATATTTT
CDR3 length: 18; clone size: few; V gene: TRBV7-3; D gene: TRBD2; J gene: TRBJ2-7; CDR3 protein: CASSFKEDSGRKDYEQYF; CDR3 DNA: TGTGCCAGCAGCTTCAAGGAGGACTCCGGGAGGAAGGACTACGAGCAGTACTTC
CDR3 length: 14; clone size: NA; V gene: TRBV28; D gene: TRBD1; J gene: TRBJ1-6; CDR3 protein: CASSPDRVTSPLHF; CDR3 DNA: TGTGCCAGCAGCCCGGACAGGGTAACTTCACCCCTCCACTTT
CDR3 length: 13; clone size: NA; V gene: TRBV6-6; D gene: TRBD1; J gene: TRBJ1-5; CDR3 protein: CASSDREEQPQHF; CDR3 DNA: TGTGCCAGCAGTGACAGGGAGGAGCAGCCCCAGCATTTT
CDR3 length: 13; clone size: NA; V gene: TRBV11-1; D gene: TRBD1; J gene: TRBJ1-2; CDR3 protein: CASSSAGRDRASF; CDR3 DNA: TGTGCCAGCAGCTCCGCCGGCCGGGACAGGGCGTCCTTC
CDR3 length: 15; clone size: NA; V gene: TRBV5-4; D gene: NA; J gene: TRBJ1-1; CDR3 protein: CASSLGRGGLTEAFF; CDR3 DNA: TGTGCCAGCAGCTTGGGTCGCGGGGGGCTCACTGAAGCTTTCTTT
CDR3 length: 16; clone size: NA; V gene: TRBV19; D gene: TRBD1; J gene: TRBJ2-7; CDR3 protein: CASSRAPGQGTYEQYF; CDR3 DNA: TGTGCCAGTAGTAGGGCACCGGGACAGGGAACCTACGAGCAGTACTTC
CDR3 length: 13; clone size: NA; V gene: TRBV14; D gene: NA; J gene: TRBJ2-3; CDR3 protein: CASSHLTGPTQYF; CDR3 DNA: TGTGCCAGCAGCCACCTCACAGGCCCTACGCAGTATTTT
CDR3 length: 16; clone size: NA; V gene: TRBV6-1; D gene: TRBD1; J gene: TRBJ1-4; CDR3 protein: CASSDLYGTENEKLFF; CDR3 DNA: TGTGCCAGCAGTGACTTATACGGGACAGAGAATGAAAAACTGTTTTTT
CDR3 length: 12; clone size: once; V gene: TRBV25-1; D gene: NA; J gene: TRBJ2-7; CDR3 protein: CASSGLGDEQYF; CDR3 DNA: TGTGCCAGCAGTGGCCTAGGCGACGAGCAGTACTTC
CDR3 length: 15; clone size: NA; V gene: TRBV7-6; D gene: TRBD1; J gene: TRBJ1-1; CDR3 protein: CASSPIQDRDTEAFF; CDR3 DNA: TGTGCCAGCAGTCCGATACAGGACAGGGACACTGAAGCTTTCTTT
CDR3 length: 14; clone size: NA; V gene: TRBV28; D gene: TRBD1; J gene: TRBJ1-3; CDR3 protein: CASSAQGGRNTIYF; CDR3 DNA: TGTGCCAGCAGTGCACAGGGGGGACGAAACACCATATATTTT
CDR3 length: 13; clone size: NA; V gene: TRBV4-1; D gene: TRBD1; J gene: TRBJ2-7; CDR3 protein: CASSRDRGYEQYF; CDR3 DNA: TGCGCCAGCAGTCGGGACAGGGGGTACGAGCAGTACTTC
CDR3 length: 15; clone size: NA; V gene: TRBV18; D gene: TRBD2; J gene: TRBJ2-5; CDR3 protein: CASSPRREDQETQYF; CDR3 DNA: TGTGCCAGCTCACCAAGGCGGGAGGACCAAGAGACCCAGTACTTC
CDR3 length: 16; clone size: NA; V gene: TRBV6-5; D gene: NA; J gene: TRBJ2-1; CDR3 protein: CASSYSEEYSYNEQFF; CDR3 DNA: TGTGCCAGCAGTTACTCGGAGGAATATTCCTACAATGAGCAGTTCTTC
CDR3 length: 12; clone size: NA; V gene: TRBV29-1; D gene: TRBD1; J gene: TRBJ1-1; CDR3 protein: CSVTGGRTEAFF; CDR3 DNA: TGCAGCGTAACAGGGGGCCGGACTGAAGCTTTCTTT
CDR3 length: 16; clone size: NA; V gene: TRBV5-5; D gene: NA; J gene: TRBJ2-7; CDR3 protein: CASSFRASQGMYEQYF; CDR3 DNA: TGTGCCAGCAGCTTTCGGGCTTCGCAGGGGATGTACGAGCAGTACTTC
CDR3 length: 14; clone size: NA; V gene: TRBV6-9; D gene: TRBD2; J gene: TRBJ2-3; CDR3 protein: CASGTSGRTDTQYF; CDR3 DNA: TGTGCCAGTGGGACTAGCGGACGCACAGATACGCAGTATTTT
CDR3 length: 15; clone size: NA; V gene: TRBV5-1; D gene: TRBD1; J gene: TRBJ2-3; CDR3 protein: CASSSPGQDVGTQYF; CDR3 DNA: TGCGCCAGCAGCTCGCCGGGACAGGATGTAGGTACGCAGTATTTT